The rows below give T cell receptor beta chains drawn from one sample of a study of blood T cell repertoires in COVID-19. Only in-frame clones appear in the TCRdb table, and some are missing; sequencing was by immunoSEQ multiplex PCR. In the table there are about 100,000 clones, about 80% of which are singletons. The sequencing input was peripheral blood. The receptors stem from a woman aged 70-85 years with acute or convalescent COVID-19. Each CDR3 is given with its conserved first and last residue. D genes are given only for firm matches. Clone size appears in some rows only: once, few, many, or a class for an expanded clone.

CDR3 protein: CASSSSATGGWSDTQYF; CDR3 DNA: TGTGCCAGCAGTTCCTCGGCAACGGGGGGATGGTCAGATACGCAGTATTTT; D gene: TRBD2; CDR3 length: 17; J gene: TRBJ2-3; clone size: once; V gene: TRBV6-2/TRBV6-3
CDR3 protein: CASSLAYAREQFF; CDR3 DNA: TGTGCCAGCAGCTTAGCATACGCTAGGGAGCAGTTCTTC; D gene: -; CDR3 length: 13; J gene: TRBJ2-1; clone size: -; V gene: TRBV7-2
CDR3 protein: CASTGDQPQHF; CDR3 DNA: TGTGCCAGTACAGGGGACCAGCCCCAGCATTTT; D gene: -; CDR3 length: 11; J gene: TRBJ1-5; clone size: -; V gene: TRBV19
CDR3 protein: CASSQADDGTGGFYGYTF; CDR3 DNA: TGTGCCAGCAGCCAGGCGGACGATGGGACAGGGGGTTTCTATGGCTACACCTTC; D gene: TRBD1; CDR3 length: 18; J gene: TRBJ1-2; clone size: -; V gene: TRBV4-2
CDR3 protein: CASTGGNQPQHF; CDR3 DNA: TGTGCCAGCACCGGGGGCAATCAGCCCCAGCATTTT; D gene: -; CDR3 length: 12; J gene: TRBJ1-5; clone size: -; V gene: TRBV28
CDR3 protein: CASSSGLGGQETQYF; CDR3 DNA: TGTGCCAGCAGCTCGGGACTAGGGGGGCAAGAGACCCAGTACTTC; D gene: TRBD2; CDR3 length: 15; J gene: TRBJ2-5; clone size: -; V gene: TRBV7-3
CDR3 protein: CASSYQEGNQPQHF; CDR3 DNA: TGTGCCAGCAGTTACCAAGAGGGAAATCAGCCCCAGCATTTT; D gene: -; CDR3 length: 14; J gene: TRBJ1-5; clone size: few; V gene: TRBV6-6
CDR3 protein: CASTLVAHNSPLHF; CDR3 DNA: TGTGCCAGCACCCTCGTAGCCCATAATTCACCCCTCCACTTT; D gene: -; CDR3 length: 14; J gene: TRBJ1-6; clone size: once; V gene: TRBV3-1/TRBV3-2
CDR3 protein: CASSLTPGIQETQYF; CDR3 DNA: TGTGCCAGCAGCCTAACCCCTGGCATTCAAGAGACCCAGTACTTC; D gene: -; CDR3 length: 15; J gene: TRBJ2-5; clone size: -; V gene: TRBV7-3
CDR3 protein: CASSIVSAGGTFGYTF; CDR3 DNA: TGTGCCAGTAGTATAGTTTCGGCAGGGGGCACATTTGGCTACACCTTC; D gene: TRBD1; CDR3 length: 16; J gene: TRBJ1-2; clone size: -; V gene: TRBV19
CDR3 protein: CAIGSGVVENEKLFF; CDR3 DNA: TGTGCCATCGGGTCAGGGGTGGTTGAAAATGAAAAACTGTTTTTT; D gene: -; CDR3 length: 15; J gene: TRBJ1-4; clone size: few; V gene: TRBV10-3
CDR3 protein: CASSMGGAGGQETQYF; CDR3 DNA: TGTGCCAGTAGTATGGGCGGCGCCGGGGGCCAAGAGACCCAGTACTTC; D gene: -; CDR3 length: 16; J gene: TRBJ2-5; clone size: few; V gene: TRBV19
CDR3 protein: CASSFGSDTQYF; CDR3 DNA: TGTGCCAGCAGCTTCGGTTCAGATACGCAGTATTTT; D gene: -; CDR3 length: 12; J gene: TRBJ2-3; clone size: -; V gene: TRBV7-2
CDR3 protein: CASSRDRPNTGELFF; CDR3 DNA: TGTGCCAGCAGCCGAGACAGGCCGAACACCGGGGAGCTGTTTTTT; D gene: -; CDR3 length: 15; J gene: TRBJ2-2; clone size: few; V gene: TRBV7-8
CDR3 protein: CASSLSISEAFF; CDR3 DNA: TGTGCCAGCAGCCTTAGTATCTCTGAAGCTTTCTTT; D gene: -; CDR3 length: 12; J gene: TRBJ1-1; clone size: -; V gene: TRBV11-2
CDR3 protein: CASREDGTNYGYTF; CDR3 DNA: TGTGCCAGCAGGGAGGACGGTACTAACTATGGCTACACCTTC; D gene: -; CDR3 length: 14; J gene: TRBJ1-2; clone size: -; V gene: TRBV6-5
CDR3 protein: CASSPENFMNTEAFF; CDR3 DNA: TGCGCCAGCAGCCCGGAGAACTTCATGAACACTGAAGCTTTCTTT; D gene: -; CDR3 length: 15; J gene: TRBJ1-1; clone size: -; V gene: TRBV4-1
CDR3 protein: CASREPPGEAFF; CDR3 DNA: TGCGCCAGCAGGGAACCCCCAGGTGAAGCTTTCTTT; D gene: -; CDR3 length: 12; J gene: TRBJ1-1; clone size: few; V gene: TRBV10-2
CDR3 protein: CASSQGRDRAGEKLFF; CDR3 DNA: TGTGCCAGCAGCCAGGGCCGGGACAGGGCCGGCGAAAAACTGTTTTTT; D gene: TRBD1; CDR3 length: 16; J gene: TRBJ1-4; clone size: -; V gene: TRBV4-2
CDR3 protein: CASSLGTGNQPQHF; CDR3 DNA: TGCGCCAGCAGCCTCGGGACAGGGAATCAGCCCCAGCATTTT; D gene: TRBD1; CDR3 length: 14; J gene: TRBJ1-5; clone size: -; V gene: TRBV5-1
CDR3 protein: CASSSTGRGAFF; CDR3 DNA: TGTGCCAGCAGTTCAACAGGGAGAGGGGCTTTCTTT; D gene: -; CDR3 length: 12; J gene: TRBJ1-1; clone size: -; V gene: TRBV7-9
CDR3 protein: CASSGLDTEAFF; CDR3 DNA: TGTGCCAGCAGCGGCCTGGACACTGAAGCTTTCTTT; D gene: -; CDR3 length: 12; J gene: TRBJ1-1; clone size: -; V gene: TRBV3-1/TRBV3-2
CDR3 protein: CASSSSSDRSRGSPLHF; CDR3 DNA: TGCGCCAGCAGCTCTTCATCAGACAGAAGTAGAGGTTCACCCCTCCACTTT; D gene: -; CDR3 length: 17; J gene: TRBJ1-6; clone size: -; V gene: TRBV5-1
CDR3 protein: CASSTGTSGGADTQYF; CDR3 DNA: TGTGCCAGCAGCACAGGGACTAGCGGGGGGGCAGATACGCAGTATTTT; D gene: TRBD2; CDR3 length: 16; J gene: TRBJ2-3; clone size: -; V gene: TRBV11-3
CDR3 protein: CASSAGFSNQPQHF; CDR3 DNA: TGTGCCAGCAGTGCGGGGTTTAGCAATCAGCCCCAGCATTTT; D gene: -; CDR3 length: 14; J gene: TRBJ1-5; clone size: -; V gene: TRBV2
CDR3 protein: CASSLRLAGGTDTQYF; CDR3 DNA: TGTGCCAGCAGCTTAAGACTAGCGGGGGGTACAGATACGCAGTATTTT; D gene: TRBD2; CDR3 length: 16; J gene: TRBJ2-3; clone size: -; V gene: TRBV7-3
CDR3 protein: CASSGQGVDGYTF; CDR3 DNA: TGTGCCAGCAGTGGGCAGGGGGTAGATGGCTACACCTTC; D gene: TRBD1; CDR3 length: 13; J gene: TRBJ1-2; clone size: once; V gene: TRBV2
CDR3 protein: CASSAQGFNTF; CDR3 DNA: TGTGCCAGCAGTGCACAGGGTTTCAACACCTTC; D gene: -; CDR3 length: 11; J gene: TRBJ1-2; clone size: few; V gene: TRBV6-2/TRBV6-3
CDR3 protein: CASSSGDGLEKLFF; CDR3 DNA: TGCGCCAGCAGCTCCGGGGATGGGCTGGAAAAACTGTTTTTT; D gene: -; CDR3 length: 14; J gene: TRBJ1-4; clone size: -; V gene: TRBV5-1
CDR3 protein: CASSLMSLGYGYTF; CDR3 DNA: TGTGCCAGCAGCTTAATGAGTCTCGGCTATGGCTACACCTTC; D gene: -; CDR3 length: 14; J gene: TRBJ1-2; clone size: once; V gene: TRBV7-9
CDR3 protein: CATSDPAGGKDEQFF; CDR3 DNA: TGTGCCACCAGTGACCCAGCGGGGGGAAAGGATGAGCAGTTCTTC; D gene: TRBD2; CDR3 length: 15; J gene: TRBJ2-1; clone size: -; V gene: TRBV24-1
CDR3 protein: CASSSATGEVGNTIYF; CDR3 DNA: TGTGCCAGCAGTTCTGCGACAGGGGAGGTCGGAAACACCATATATTTT; D gene: TRBD1; CDR3 length: 16; J gene: TRBJ1-3; clone size: -; V gene: TRBV6-2/TRBV6-3
CDR3 protein: CASGLSPDRQNSPLHF; CDR3 DNA: TGTGCTAGTGGTTTGAGTCCGGACAGGCAGAATTCACCCCTCCACTTT; D gene: TRBD1; CDR3 length: 16; J gene: TRBJ1-6; clone size: -; V gene: TRBV12-5
CDR3 protein: CASSPQDRGWHQPQHF; CDR3 DNA: TGTGCCAGCAGCCCCCAGGACAGGGGTTGGCATCAGCCCCAGCATTTT; D gene: TRBD1; CDR3 length: 16; J gene: TRBJ1-5; clone size: -; V gene: TRBV7-2
CDR3 protein: CASSTHTQEQFF; CDR3 DNA: TGTGCCAGCAGCACCCACACCCAGGAGCAGTTCTTC; D gene: -; CDR3 length: 12; J gene: TRBJ2-1; clone size: -; V gene: TRBV7-2
CDR3 protein: CASSLRTSKDEQFF; CDR3 DNA: TGTGCCAGCAGCTTACGGACTAGCAAGGATGAGCAGTTCTTC; D gene: TRBD2; CDR3 length: 14; J gene: TRBJ2-1; clone size: -; V gene: TRBV7-6
CDR3 protein: CASSPGSDTQYF; CDR3 DNA: TGTGCCAGCAGTCCAGGGTCAGATACGCAGTATTTT; D gene: -; CDR3 length: 12; J gene: TRBJ2-3; clone size: -; V gene: TRBV27
CDR3 protein: CSVDRLAGGEQYF; CDR3 DNA: TGCAGCGTTGATCGACTAGCGGGGGGCGAGCAGTACTTC; D gene: TRBD2; CDR3 length: 13; J gene: TRBJ2-7; clone size: -; V gene: TRBV29-1
CDR3 protein: CASSDRINYGYTF; CDR3 DNA: TGTGCCAGCAGCGACAGGATTAACTATGGCTACACCTTC; D gene: -; CDR3 length: 13; J gene: TRBJ1-2; clone size: -; V gene: TRBV2
CDR3 protein: CAIRMGGGRFGEAFF; CDR3 DNA: TGTGCCATCAGGATGGGCGGGGGGCGGTTTGGTGAAGCTTTCTTT; D gene: -; CDR3 length: 15; J gene: TRBJ1-1; clone size: -; V gene: TRBV10-3
CDR3 protein: CAWSRRSPTTEAFF; CDR3 DNA: TGTGCCTGGAGTCGACGGAGCCCAACCACTGAAGCTTTCTTT; D gene: -; CDR3 length: 14; J gene: TRBJ1-1; clone size: once; V gene: TRBV30
CDR3 protein: CAISENDREQPQHF; CDR3 DNA: TGTGCCATCAGTGAGAATGACAGGGAGCAGCCCCAGCATTTT; D gene: TRBD1; CDR3 length: 14; J gene: TRBJ1-5; clone size: -; V gene: TRBV10-3
CDR3 protein: CASSLPIRGTEAFF; CDR3 DNA: TGTGCCAGCAGCCTTCCAATCAGGGGAACTGAAGCTTTCTTT; D gene: -; CDR3 length: 14; J gene: TRBJ1-1; clone size: few; V gene: TRBV5-6
CDR3 protein: CASSIRVAPEAFF; CDR3 DNA: TGTGCCAGCAGTATAAGGGTAGCGCCTGAAGCTTTCTTT; D gene: -; CDR3 length: 13; J gene: TRBJ1-1; clone size: -; V gene: TRBV28
CDR3 protein: CSVLSSGGETQYF; CDR3 DNA: TGCAGCGTCCTGTCTAGCGGGGGTGAGACCCAGTACTTC; D gene: TRBD2; CDR3 length: 13; J gene: TRBJ2-5; clone size: -; V gene: TRBV29-1
CDR3 protein: CASTAGSSYNEQFF; CDR3 DNA: TGTGCCAGTACCGCGGGGAGCTCCTACAATGAGCAGTTCTTC; D gene: -; CDR3 length: 14; J gene: TRBJ2-1; clone size: once; V gene: TRBV19
CDR3 protein: CASSPEGGGTEAFF; CDR3 DNA: TGTGCCAGCAGCCCCGAAGGGGGGGGGACCGAAGCTTTCTTT; D gene: -; CDR3 length: 14; J gene: TRBJ1-1; clone size: -; V gene: TRBV13
CDR3 protein: CASSLEGQGYQPQHF; CDR3 DNA: TGTGCCAGCAGCTTAGAGGGACAGGGCTATCAGCCCCAGCATTTT; D gene: TRBD1; CDR3 length: 15; J gene: TRBJ1-5; clone size: -; V gene: TRBV7-2
CDR3 protein: CASSESQDWIEAFF; CDR3 DNA: TGCGCCAGCAGTGAGTCCCAGGATTGGATTGAAGCTTTCTTT; D gene: -; CDR3 length: 14; J gene: TRBJ1-1; clone size: -; V gene: TRBV10-1
CDR3 protein: CASSQSVGLGLQPQHF; CDR3 DNA: TGTGCCAGCAGCCAATCTGTAGGTTTGGGGCTTCAGCCCCAGCATTTT; D gene: -; CDR3 length: 16; J gene: TRBJ1-5; clone size: -; V gene: TRBV16
CDR3 protein: CASSKVTGIAFF; CDR3 DNA: TGTGCCAGCAGCAAAGTGACAGGGATAGCTTTCTTT; D gene: -; CDR3 length: 12; J gene: TRBJ1-1; clone size: -; V gene: TRBV21-1
CDR3 protein: CASSSGTAYGYTF; CDR3 DNA: TGTGCCAGCAGTTCCGGGACAGCTTATGGCTACACCTTC; D gene: TRBD1; CDR3 length: 13; J gene: TRBJ1-2; clone size: few; V gene: TRBV3-1/TRBV3-2
CDR3 protein: CASSLQTNYGYTF; CDR3 DNA: TGTGCCAGCAGCTTACAGACTAACTATGGCTACACCTTC; D gene: -; CDR3 length: 13; J gene: TRBJ1-2; clone size: -; V gene: TRBV7-2